These 28 T cell receptor beta chains were sequenced from one sample in a study of cytomegalovirus exposure and HLA in healthy donors. The PCR used 60 Vbeta and 13 Jbeta primers. TCRdb's copy holds only in-frame clones and misses some; the assay was immunoSEQ multiplex PCR. The table shows around 94,000 clones, with about 76% occurring only once. The sequenced material came from PBMCs. Receptors originate from a woman in her forties in good health and CMV-seronegative.

This rearrangement joins TRBV13 to TRBJ2-3; TRBD2 might be the D (5 bases). CDR3 size: 15 residues. Between the trimmed V and J ends, which lost 0 bases and 1 base, there was a span of 8 bases. Germline V gene sequence: CDR1 PRHDT, CDR2 FYEKMQ (reference sequence). DNA of the CDR3: TGTGCCAGCAGCTTAGGGACTACCCGCACAGATACGCAGTATTTT. Translated: CASSLGTTRTDTQYF.

This clone was seen a few times. The chain links TRBV2 to TRBJ2-1; tentative D call: TRBD2 (6 bases). The V gene's germline CDR1 is SNHLY and CDR2 FYNNEI. This CDR3 contains 12 residues. V dropped 7 bases and J dropped 6 bases, with 10 bases sitting between them. CDR3 sequence (DNA): TGTGCCAGCACTTGGGACTTCAATGAGCAGTTCTTC. Amino acid sequence: CASTWDFNEQFF.

This sequence joins TRBV27 and TRBJ1-5; TRBD1 agrees at 7 bases. CDR1 and CDR2 (germline): MNHEY, SMNVEV (reference sequence). The CDR3 runs to 15 residues. Trimming cost V 4 bases and J 9 bases; bases outside gene matches: 12. CDR3 amino acids: CASSSSDRVLRPQHF. In nucleotides, the CDR3 is TGTGCCAGCAGTTCCTCCGACAGGGTACTACGGCCCCAGCATTTT.

The chain recombines TRBV2 with TRBJ1-6; the D is unclear. CDR3 length: 13 amino acids. Germline assignment: CDR1 SNHLY and CDR2 FYNNEI. Trimming shortened V by 6 bases and J by 10 bases, and 13 bases separated the two germline ends. This chain's CDR3 is CASSPEGRSPLHF. For the CDR3, the DNA is TGTGCCAGCAGCCCGGAGGGTCGCTCACCCCTCCACTTT.

The chain is built from TRBV29-1 and TRBJ2-2; 9 positions match TRBD2. CDR1 and CDR2 from the germline V gene are SQVTM and ANQGSEA. The CDR3 is 14 amino acids. V lost 6 bases to trimming and J lost 0 bases; unmatched junction nucleotides: 2. The CDR3 protein is CSVRGGANTGELFF. Written as DNA, the CDR3 is TGCAGCGTCCGCGGGGGGGCGAACACCGGGGAGCTGTTTTTT.

This rearrangement joins TRBV12-2 to TRBJ1-2. TRBV12-2 is designated a pseudogene. The CDR3 runs to 14 residues. This chain's CDR3 is CASRLVPYFYGYTF. The CDR3, as DNA: TGTGCAAGTCGCCTAGTACCCTACTTCTATGGCTACACCTTC.

The chain couples TRBV7-9 to TRBJ1-4, with 12 positions matching TRBD1. Per germline, CDR1 SEHNR and CDR2 FQNEAQ (reference sequence). This CDR3 is built from 17 residues. The ends lost 5 bases at V and 8 bases at J; junction bases unmatched: 12. This chain's CDR3 is CASSPSGTGGVREKLFF. The DNA of the CDR3 is TGTGCCAGCAGCCCATCCGGGACAGGGGGCGTTCGAGAAAAACTGTTTTTT.

The V call is TRBV7-6, the J call TRBJ2-1; unclear D gene. Looked up from germline, CDR1 is SGHVS and CDR2 is FNYEAQ. The CDR3 has 15 amino acids. V dropped 1 base and J dropped 12 bases, with 19 bases sitting between them. CDR3 protein: CASSLVLEERALQFF. CDR3 DNA sequence: TGTGCCAGCAGCTTAGTTTTAGAGGAGCGCGCACTGCAGTTCTTC.

The V gene is TRBV6-5, the J gene TRBJ1-1; 7 bases match TRBD1. V was pared by 5 bases and J by 5 bases, with 8 bases of the junction left unmatched. CDR3 length equals 14 residues. CDR1 and CDR2 from the germline V gene are MNHEY and SVGAGI. Here the CDR3 DNA reads TGTGCCAGCAGTCTGGCCAAGACAGGGACTGAAGCTTTCTTT. Protein sequence: CASSLAKTGTEAFF.

The rearrangement uses TRBV4-1 and TRBJ2-7, with D unresolved. Germline V CDR1 and CDR2: MGHRA, YSYEKL. V lost 1 base and J 0 bases, leaving 7 bases between the germline ends. This CDR3 comprises 14 residues. CDR3 DNA: TGCGCCAGCAGCCAAGTCCTCAGCTCCTACGAGCAGTACTTC. The encoded protein is CASSQVLSSYEQYF.

The chain links TRBV5-1 to TRBJ2-7; 9 bases agree with TRBD1. V was pared by 0 bases and J by 5 bases, with 12 bases of the junction left unmatched. The V gene's germline CDR1 is SGHRS and CDR2 YFSETQ. The CDR3 is made up of 17 amino acids. The CDR3 loop reads CASSLVPIDTGGNEQYF. In DNA form, the CDR3 reads TGCGCCAGCAGCTTGGTTCCTATAGATACAGGGGGCAACGAGCAGTACTTC. The variable domain in full, with the rest retrieved from reference TRBV5-1 and TRBJ2-7, is KAGVTQTPRYLIKTRGQQVTLSCSPISGHRSVSWYQQTPGQGLQFLFEYFSETQRNKGNFPGRFSGRQFSNSRSEMNVSTLELGDSALYLCASSLVPIDTGGNEQYFGPGTRLTVT.

This rearrangement joins TRBV7-9 to TRBJ2-1, with TRBD1 identical over 11 bases. J was trimmed by 4 bases and V by 8 bases; bases with no gene match: 4. This CDR3 is built from 14 residues. Germline lookup yields CDR1 SEHNR and CDR2 FQNEAQ (reference sequence). The CDR3 DNA is TGTGCCAGCGCCGGACAGGGGGCTTACAATGAGCAGTTCTTC. Residues: CASAGQGAYNEQFF.

V usage is TRBV7-9 and J usage is TRBJ2-1; no clear D. Per germline, CDR1 SEHNR and CDR2 FQNEAQ (reference sequence). This CDR3 contains 15 residues. V was trimmed by 3 bases and J by 0 bases, leaving 9 bases between them. The CDR3 sequence is CASSFVLSSYNEQFF. Here the CDR3 DNA reads TGTGCCAGCAGCTTCGTCCTAAGCTCCTACAATGAGCAGTTCTTC.

The chain combines TRBV7-2 with TRBJ1-3; D possibly corresponds to TRBD1 (6 bases). Between the trimmed V and J ends, which lost 5 bases and 0 bases, there was a span of 14 bases. The CDR3 loop spans 16 amino acids. CDR1 and CDR2 (germline): SGHTA, FQGNSA. CDR3 amino acids: CASSATDRSSGNTIYF. The CDR3 DNA sequence: TGTGCCAGCAGCGCCACAGACAGGAGCTCTGGAAACACCATATATTTT.

This clone appeared a few times. The V call is TRBV4-2, the J call TRBJ2-7, with TRBD1 identical over 7 bases. The V gene's germline CDR1 is LGHNA and CDR2 YNFKEQ. The junction had 6 bases not matched to a gene; V was cut back by 5 bases and J by 2 bases. This CDR3 has 14 amino acids. The CDR3 bases are TGTGCCAGCAGCTCCGGGACAGCAACCTACGAGCAGTACTTC. This encodes CASSSGTATYEQYF.

This clone was seen more than once but under ten times. V gene TRBV5-1 combines with J gene TRBJ2-6; the match to TRBD1 covers 10 bases. The V gene's germline CDR1 is SGHRS and CDR2 YFSETQ. Trimming at V came to 4 bases and at J to 0 bases, leaving 10 bases not matched to a gene. This CDR3 is built from 19 residues. Here the CDR3 DNA reads TGCGCCAGCAGCCAACTCACGGGACAGGGGTACTCTGGGGCCAACGTCCTGACTTTC. Encoded protein: CASSQLTGQGYSGANVLTF.

The table lists this clone with a count of one. The chain uses TRBV7-3 and TRBJ2-1, with 9 bases fitting TRBD1. This CDR3 has 14 residues. Germline CDR1 is SGHTA and CDR2 is FQGTGA. With V trimmed by 6 bases and J by 9 bases, 9 bases remained unmatched. The CDR3 DNA reads TGTGCCAGCAGGTCACAGGGGGCTAAAGGTGAGCAGTTCTTC. This gives the protein CASRSQGAKGEQFF.

This clone appeared a few times. The chain joins TRBV30 to TRBJ1-4; weak D call: TRBD1 (5 bases). Germline lookup yields CDR1 GTSNPN and CDR2 SVGIG (reference sequence). This CDR3 is built from 15 residues. V was shortened by 3 bases and J by 7 bases, with 18 bases between the two germline ends. CDR3 loop: CAWRPRVTQGEKLFF. DNA for the CDR3: TGTGCCTGGAGGCCCAGGGTAACCCAGGGTGAAAAACTGTTTTTT.

About this clone itself: The sample has other DNA sequences that encode this CDR3 too. The rearrangement joins TRBV30 to TRBJ2-1; maybe TRBD1 (6 bases). This CDR3 spans 15 amino acids. Germline V gene sequence: CDR1 GTSNPN, CDR2 SVGIG (reference sequence). V shed 3 bases and J shed 0 bases, with 12 bases lying between them. The CDR3 here is CAWSWTDSSYNEQFF. The CDR3 nucleotides are TGTGCCTGGAGCTGGACAGATAGCTCCTACAATGAGCAGTTCTTC.

The chain recombines TRBV6-1 with TRBJ1-5; TRBD1 agrees at 7 bases. The CDR3 is made up of 14 amino acids. V shed 9 bases and J 6 bases; nucleotides not matched to a gene: 11. Germline CDR1 is MNHNS and CDR2 is SASEGT. CDR3 region: CASQVLGDSQPQHF. The DNA for the CDR3 is TGTGCCAGTCAAGTGCTGGGGGACAGTCAGCCCCAGCATTTT.

The CDR3 DNA follows: TGTGCCAGCAGCGTCGACAGATCTTCACCCCTCCACTTT. It codes for CASSVDRSSPLHF. This chain links TRBV7-3 with TRBJ1-6; possible D gene TRBD1, 5 bases. CDR1 is SGHTA and CDR2 is FQGTGA in the germline V gene. The CDR3 loop spans 13 amino acids. Trimming removed 5 bases at V and 9 bases at J, with 11 bases between.

The table lists this clone with a few counts. The chain uses TRBV5-5 and TRBJ1-4; D might be TRBD1 (5 bases). This CDR3 is 16 amino acids long. The germline V and J ends were trimmed by 0 bases and 4 bases, with 13 bases remaining between them. Germline V gene lookup returns CDR1 SGHKS and CDR2 YYEKEE (reference sequence). The CDR3 DNA reads as TGTGCCAGCAGCTTGGAGGGAGGGGACCTTAATGAAAAACTGTTTTTT. Its protein product is CASSLEGGDLNEKLFF.

V usage is TRBV18 and J usage is TRBJ2-5; a possible D gene is TRBD2 (5 bases). Trimming pared 3 bases from V and 5 bases from J, leaving 16 bases between. Germline V lookup: CDR1 KGHSH, CDR2 LQKENI. The CDR3 length is 15 residues. The CDR3 bases are TGTGCCAGCTCACCTCCTGGGAGCCCGGGGGAGACCCAGTACTTC. Its protein is CASSPPGSPGETQYF.

Only one count was recorded for this clone. The genes are TRBV6-5 and TRBJ2-7, with 8 nucleotides matching TRBD1. The V gene's germline CDR1 is MNHEY and CDR2 SVGAGI. The CDR3 loop spans 15 amino acids. V lost 6 bases to trimming and J lost 3 bases; unmatched junction nucleotides: 10. CDR3 loop: CASRTAGTGRYEQYF. DNA of the CDR3: TGTGCCAGCAGAACCGCCGGGACAGGACGCTACGAGCAGTACTTC.

The rearrangement uses TRBV7-2 and TRBJ2-1; 11 bases are shared with TRBD1. This CDR3 has 15 residues. Germline trimming cut 1 base from V and 7 bases from J; bases unmatched to any gene: 3. Germline CDR1 SGHTA, CDR2 FQGNSA. The CDR3: CASSLGGQGANEQFF. CDR3 bases: TGTGCCAGCAGCTTAGGAGGACAGGGGGCAAATGAGCAGTTCTTC.

The chain uses TRBV6-1 and TRBJ1-3; no reliable D call. This CDR3 is built from 15 residues. Germline V lookup: CDR1 MNHNS, CDR2 SASEGT. The ends were cut back, 2 bases at V and 3 bases at J, with 11 bases in the middle. The CDR3 DNA reads as TGTGCCAGCAGTGAACGAGGGTCTGGTGGAAACACCATATATTTT. Translating it yields CASSERGSGGNTIYF.

The chain carries TRBV7-2 and TRBJ2-1; D is perhaps TRBD1 (6 bases). Trimming removed 2 bases from V and 6 bases from J, with 8 bases in between. This CDR3 has 13 residues. Germline CDR1 is SGHTA and CDR2 is FQGNSA. CDR3: CASSLRTANEQFF. The CDR3 region has the DNA TGTGCCAGCAGCTTACGGACAGCCAATGAGCAGTTCTTC.

In its sample, this clone was seen a few times. CDR3 in DNA: TGTGCCAGCAGCCCAACAGGGTACACTGAAGCTTTCTTT. This translates into CASSPTGYTEAFF. The gene calls are TRBV7-6 and TRBJ1-1, with a weak D call TRBD1 (6 bases). Germline loops: CDR1 SGHVS, CDR2 FNYEAQ. This CDR3 contains 13 residues. Trimming shortened V by 5 bases and J by 3 bases, and 10 bases separated the two germline ends.